A single sample gave rise to the 5 T cell receptor beta chains below, sequenced in a study of shared clonotypes between healthy human individuals. Here immunoSEQ multiplex PCR was the method, and the copy in TCRdb shows in-frame clones only, minus some. The table lists approximately 1,000,000 clones, about four fifths of them singletons. The sequenced sample consisted of memory CD4+ T cells from PBMCs. Regarding subset: CD45RA-negative fraction. The receptors stem from a man aged 18-30 years in good health. Some clones in this sample may be carry-over from other donors' samples.

The V call is TRBV6-6, the J call TRBJ2-7; no clear D gene. Trimming took off 0 bases at V and 0 bases at J, with 9 bases between the two ends. Germline V gives CDR1 MNHNY, CDR2 SVGAGI (reference sequence). The CDR3 extends over 15 amino acids. The CDR3 nucleotides are TGTGCCAGCAGTTACTCGGCTCAGAACTCCTACGAGCAGTACTTC. Protein sequence: CASSYSAQNSYEQYF.

This clone was seen only a few times. A much more abundant neighbour one base away suggests this may be a read error. The chain carries TRBV5-1 and TRBJ2-2; 9 bases line up with TRBD1. This CDR3 contains 14 residues. V lost 4 bases and J lost 5; bases outside the gene matches: 3. The V gene's germline CDR1 is SGHRS and CDR2 YFSETQ. The CDR3 bases are TGCGCCAGCAGCCCGGGGACAGGGACCGGGGAGCTGTTTTTT. Protein product: CASSPGTGTGELFF.

The chain combines TRBV25-1 with TRBJ2-3; 7 bases match TRBD2. CDR1 is MGHDK, CDR2 SYGVNS, per germline. This CDR3 has 18 amino acids. Trimming at V came to 1 base and at J to 4 bases, leaving 14 bases not matched to a gene. The CDR3 here is CASSELGGSTSTADTQYF. The CDR3 DNA reads as TGTGCCAGCAGTGAATTGGGGGGGTCAACATCTACGGCAGATACGCAGTATTTT.

This chain connects TRBV2 to TRBJ1-4; TRBD1 might be the D (6 bases). The ends were cut back, 6 bases at V and 6 bases at J, with 17 bases in the middle. Germline V gene data show CDR1 as SNHLY and CDR2 as FYNNEI. CDR3 length equals 15 residues. This CDR3 reads CASSEDIRGHEKLFF. Here the CDR3 DNA reads TGTGCCAGCAGCGAGGACATACGGGGGCATGAAAAACTGTTTTTT.

The V call is TRBV28, the J call TRBJ2-3, with a tentative D call TRBD2 (5 bases). The CDR3 runs 13 residues. V was cut by 11 bases and J by 6 bases, with 18 bases left in between. Germline assignment: CDR1 MDHEN and CDR2 SYDVKM. The CDR3, as DNA: TGTGCCGCCGAGGGTGGTGGGATGGATACGCAGTATTTT. Translating gives CAAEGGGMDTQYF.